The 8 T cell receptor beta chains below come from one sample, sequenced in a study of cytomegalovirus exposure and HLA in healthy donors. PCR primers comprised 60 Vbeta and 13 Jbeta primers. Measured with immunoSEQ multiplex PCR; TCRdb has only the in-frame clones, and not every one. The sample has about 52,000 clones; the top ten hold approximately 13%. The source material was PBMCs. All receptors derive from a woman aged 60-70 years in good health and CMV-seropositive.

This rearrangement joins TRBV7-2 to TRBJ2-3; 7 nucleotides agree with TRBD2. The CDR3 covers 14 residues. The germline V gene has CDR1 SGHTA and CDR2 FQGNSA. With 4 bases clipped from V and 4 bases from J, the junction kept 5 bases outside the gene matches. The CDR3 nucleotides are TGTGCCAGCAGCTACGGGGGGTCGTCAGATACGCAGTATTTT. It specifies CASSYGGSSDTQYF. The entire variable domain, with the rest obtained from reference TRBV7-2 and TRBJ2-3, is as follows: GAGVSQSPSNKVTEKGKDVELRCDPISGHTALYWYRQSLGQGLEFLIYFQGNSAPDKSGLPSDRFSAERTGGSVSTLTIQRTQQEDSAVYLCASSYGGSSDTQYFGPGTRLTVL.

The chain couples TRBV2 to TRBJ1-4, with TRBD1 matching 8 bases. CDR3 length: 14 residues. Germline V gene sequence: CDR1 SNHLY, CDR2 FYNNEI. V dropped 4 bases and J dropped 4; count of bases not matched to a gene: 2. CDR3 DNA sequence: TGTGCCAGCAGTGGACAGGGGTTTAATGAAAAACTGTTTTTT. This translates into CASSGQGFNEKLFF. The full variable domain, completed using reference TRBV2 and TRBJ1-4, is EPEVTQTPSHQVTQMGQEVILRCVPISNHLYFYWYRQILGQKVEFLVSFYNNEISEKSEIFDDQFSVERPDGSNFTLKIRSTKLEDSAMYFCASSGQGFNEKLFFGSGTQLSVL.

J is TRBJ1-2 and V is TRBV5-1; D is possibly TRBD1 (5 bases). The CDR3 has 14 residues. Germline V CDR1 and CDR2: SGHRS, YFSETQ. V was cut by 0 bases and J by 7 bases, with 13 bases left in between. CDR3: CASSLELQGPGYTF. CDR3 sequence (DNA): TGCGCCAGCAGCTTGGAGTTGCAGGGCCCTGGCTACACCTTC.

This chain connects TRBV4-1 to TRBJ2-7; 14 positions agree with TRBD2. V trimming: 0 bases; J trimming: 6 bases; junction bases outside the gene matches: 1. The V gene's germline CDR1 is MGHRA and CDR2 YSYEKL. The CDR3 is made up of 15 amino acids. This CDR3 reads CASSQEGTSGGEQYF. In nucleotides, the CDR3 is TGCGCCAGCAGCCAAGAAGGGACTAGCGGGGGCGAGCAGTACTTC.

V is TRBV11-3 and J is TRBJ1-2, with TRBD1 matching over 7 bases. Germline-derived CDR1 and CDR2 are SGHNT and YENEEA. The CDR3 sequence is 13 residues long. The junction had 7 bases not matched to a gene; V was cut back by 5 bases and J by 7 bases. In DNA form, the CDR3 reads TGTGCCAGCAGCCAGGCAAGGGGGCTTGGCTACACCTTC. It encodes CASSQARGLGYTF.

The chain is built from TRBV5-1 and TRBJ2-7; TRBD2 matches 14 bases. Trimming cost V 0 bases and J 2 bases; bases outside gene matches: 1. CDR3 length equals 16 residues. Germline assignment: CDR1 SGHRS and CDR2 YFSETQ. CDR3 sequence: CASSLGTSGGTYEQYF. The CDR3 coding sequence is TGCGCCAGCAGCTTGGGGACTAGCGGGGGGACCTACGAGCAGTACTTC. Drawing the rest from reference TRBV5-1 and TRBJ2-7, the complete variable domain is KAGVTQTPRYLIKTRGQQVTLSCSPISGHRSVSWYQQTPGQGLQFLFEYFSETQRNKGNFPGRFSGRQFSNSRSEMNVSTLELGDSALYLCASSLGTSGGTYEQYFGPGTRLTVT.

The J gene is TRBJ1-5, the V gene TRBV18, with unresolved D. The CDR3 length is 14 residues. Germline lookup yields CDR1 KGHSH and CDR2 LQKENI. V lost 3 bases to trimming and J lost 5 bases, with 11 bases between them. This chain's CDR3 is CASSPPAGDQPQHF. In DNA form, the CDR3 reads TGTGCCAGCTCACCCCCCGCGGGCGATCAGCCCCAGCATTTT. Drawing the rest from reference TRBV18 and TRBJ1-5, the complete variable domain is NAGVMQNPRHLVRRRGQEARLRCSPMKGHSHVYWYRQLPEEGLKFMVYLQKENIIDESGMPKERFSAEFPKEGPSILRIQQVVRGDSAAYFCASSPPAGDQPQHFGDGTRLSIL.

With regard to this clone: At one of its ends the junction is not consistent with the germline gene, which may arise from a read error. In the same sample, other DNA sequences code for this CDR3. The V gene is TRBV2, the J gene TRBJ1-6, with TRBD1 matching over 12 bases. The CDR3 contains 13 residues. From germline, CDR1 is SNHLY and CDR2 FYNNEI. In DNA, the CDR3 is TGTGCCGGGACAGGGGGCTATAATTCACCCCTACACTTT. It specifies CAGTGGYNSPLHF.